This TCR beta chain stems from a study of cytomegalovirus exposure and HLA in healthy donors. Findings and caveats of the study: Presence/absence analyses rested on an assumption that sequencing depth was roughly uniform across donors. In a later analysis, HLA-associated beta chains showed higher expansion and lower generation probabilities than comparable chains. Some TCR beta chains (164 of them) were listed as cytomegalovirus-associated. It emerged from a later analysis that several of the most significant clusters appeared to be linked to common viral pathogens.

This clone appeared a few times. Its antigen is not identified. In the PCR, 60 Vbeta and 13 Jbeta primers were used. Assay: immunoSEQ multiplex PCR; the TCRdb copy retains only in-frame clones and omits some. The profile shows under 130,000 clones, about 68% of them singletons. The germline V gene encodes CDR1 SGDLS and CDR2 YYNGEE. V lost 0 bases to trimming and J lost 1 base, with 9 bases between them. This CDR3 has 15 amino acids. The rearrangement uses TRBV9 and TRBJ2-3, with TRBD2 as a possible D gene (5 bases). The clonotype was recovered from a man aged 25-40 years in good health and CMV-seropositive. Sequenced sample: PBMCs. The CDR3 DNA reads as TGTGCCAGCAGCGTAGGGGAGCTTCGCACAGATACGCAGTATTTT. Amino acid sequence: CASSVGELRTDTQYF.